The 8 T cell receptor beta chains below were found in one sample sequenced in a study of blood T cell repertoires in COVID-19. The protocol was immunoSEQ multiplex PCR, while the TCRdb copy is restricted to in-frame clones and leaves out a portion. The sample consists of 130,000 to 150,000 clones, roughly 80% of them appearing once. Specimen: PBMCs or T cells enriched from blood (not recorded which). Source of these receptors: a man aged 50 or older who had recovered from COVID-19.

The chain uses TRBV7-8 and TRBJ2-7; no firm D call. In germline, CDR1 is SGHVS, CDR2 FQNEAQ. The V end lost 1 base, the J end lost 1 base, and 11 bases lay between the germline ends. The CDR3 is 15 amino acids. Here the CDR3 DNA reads TGTGCCAGCAGCTTAGAGATGGCACCATCCTACGAGCAGTACTTC. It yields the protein CASSLEMAPSYEQYF.

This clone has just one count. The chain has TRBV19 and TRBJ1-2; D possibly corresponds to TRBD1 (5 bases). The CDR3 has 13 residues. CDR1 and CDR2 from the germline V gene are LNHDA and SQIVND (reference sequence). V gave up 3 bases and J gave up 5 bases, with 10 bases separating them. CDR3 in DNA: TGTGCCAGTAGTATGTCAGGGTCTTATGGCTACACCTTC. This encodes CASSMSGSYGYTF.

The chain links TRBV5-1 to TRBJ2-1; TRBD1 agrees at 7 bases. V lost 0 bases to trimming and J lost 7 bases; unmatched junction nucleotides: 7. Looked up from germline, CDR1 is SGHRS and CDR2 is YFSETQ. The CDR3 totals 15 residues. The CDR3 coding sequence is TGCGCCAGCAGCTTGGAAGGGACAGTCAGTAATGAGCAGTTCTTC. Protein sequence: CASSLEGTVSNEQFF.

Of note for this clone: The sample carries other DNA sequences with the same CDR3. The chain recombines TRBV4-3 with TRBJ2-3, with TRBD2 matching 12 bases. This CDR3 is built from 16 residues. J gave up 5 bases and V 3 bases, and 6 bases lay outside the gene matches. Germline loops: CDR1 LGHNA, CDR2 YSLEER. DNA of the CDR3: TGCGCCAGCAGCCAGGGGCTAGCGGGGGGGCGAGATACGCAGTATTTT. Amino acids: CASSQGLAGGRDTQYF.

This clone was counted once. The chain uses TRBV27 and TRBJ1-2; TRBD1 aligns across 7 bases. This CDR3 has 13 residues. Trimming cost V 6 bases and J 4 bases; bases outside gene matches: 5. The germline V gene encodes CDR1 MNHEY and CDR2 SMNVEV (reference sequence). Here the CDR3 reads CASRPDRAYGYTF. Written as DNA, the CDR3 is TGTGCCAGCAGACCCGACAGGGCCTATGGCTACACCTTC.

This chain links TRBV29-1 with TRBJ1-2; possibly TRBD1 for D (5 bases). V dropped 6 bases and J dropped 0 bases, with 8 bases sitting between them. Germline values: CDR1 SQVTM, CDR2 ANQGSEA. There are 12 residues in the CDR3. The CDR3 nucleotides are TGCAGCGTCGACAGTTCTAACTATGGCTACACCTTC. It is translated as CSVDSSNYGYTF.

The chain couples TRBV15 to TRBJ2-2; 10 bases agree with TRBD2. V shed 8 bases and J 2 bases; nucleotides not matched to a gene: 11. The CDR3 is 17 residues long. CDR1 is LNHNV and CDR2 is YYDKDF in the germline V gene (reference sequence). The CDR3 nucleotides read TGTGCCACCTCAAAGGTGATAGCGGGGGGAAACACCGGGGAGCTGTTTTTT. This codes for CATSKVIAGGNTGELFF.

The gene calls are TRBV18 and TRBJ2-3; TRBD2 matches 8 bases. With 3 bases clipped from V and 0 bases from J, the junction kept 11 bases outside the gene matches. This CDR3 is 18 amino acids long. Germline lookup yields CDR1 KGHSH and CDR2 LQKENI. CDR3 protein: CASSPRGSGVTSTDTQYF. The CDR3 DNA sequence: TGTGCCAGCTCACCCCGGGGTAGCGGGGTAACTAGCACAGATACGCAGTATTTT.